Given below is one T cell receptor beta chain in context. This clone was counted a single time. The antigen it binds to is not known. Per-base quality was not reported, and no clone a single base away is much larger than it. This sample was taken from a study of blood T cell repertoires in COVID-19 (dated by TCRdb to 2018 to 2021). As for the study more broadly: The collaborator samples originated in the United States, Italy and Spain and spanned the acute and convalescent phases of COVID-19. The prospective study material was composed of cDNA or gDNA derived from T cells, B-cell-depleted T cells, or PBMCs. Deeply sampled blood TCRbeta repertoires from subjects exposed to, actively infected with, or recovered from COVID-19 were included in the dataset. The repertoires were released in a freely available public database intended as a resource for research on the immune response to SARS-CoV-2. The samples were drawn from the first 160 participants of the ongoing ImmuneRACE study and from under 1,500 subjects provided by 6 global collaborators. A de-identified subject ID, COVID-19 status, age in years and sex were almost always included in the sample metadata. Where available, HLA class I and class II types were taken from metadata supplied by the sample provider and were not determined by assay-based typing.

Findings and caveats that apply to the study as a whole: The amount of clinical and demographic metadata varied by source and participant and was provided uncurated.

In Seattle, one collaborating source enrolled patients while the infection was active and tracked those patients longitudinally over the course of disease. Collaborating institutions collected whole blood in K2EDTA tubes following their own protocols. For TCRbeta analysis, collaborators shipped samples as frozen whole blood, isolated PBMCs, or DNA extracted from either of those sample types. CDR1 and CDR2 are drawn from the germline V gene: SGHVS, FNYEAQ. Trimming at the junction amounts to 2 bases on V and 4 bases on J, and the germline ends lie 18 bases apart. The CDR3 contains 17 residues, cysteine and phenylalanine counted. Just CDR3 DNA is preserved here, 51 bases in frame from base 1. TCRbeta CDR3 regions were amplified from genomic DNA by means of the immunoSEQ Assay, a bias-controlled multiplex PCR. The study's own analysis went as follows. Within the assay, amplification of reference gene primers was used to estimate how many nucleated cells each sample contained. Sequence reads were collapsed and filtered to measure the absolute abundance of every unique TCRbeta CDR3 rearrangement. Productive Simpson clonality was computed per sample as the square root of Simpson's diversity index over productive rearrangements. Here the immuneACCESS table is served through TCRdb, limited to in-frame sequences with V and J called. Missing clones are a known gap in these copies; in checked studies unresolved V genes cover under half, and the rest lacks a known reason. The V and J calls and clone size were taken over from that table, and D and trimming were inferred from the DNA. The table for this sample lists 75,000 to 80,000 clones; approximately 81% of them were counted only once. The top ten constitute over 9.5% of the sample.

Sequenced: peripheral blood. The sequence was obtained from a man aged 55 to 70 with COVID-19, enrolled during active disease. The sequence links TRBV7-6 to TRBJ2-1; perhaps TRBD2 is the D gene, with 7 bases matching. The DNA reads TGTGCCAGCAGCTTAAGTAGGGGGGGCGCGCAATACAATGAGCAGTTCTTC. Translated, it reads CASSLSRGGAQYNEQFF.